This section outlines one TCR beta chain sequence together with its context. Its antigen is still unknown. The sample holds no much larger clone one base away, and base qualities are not on file. The sample is drawn from a study of PD-1 blockade in classical Hodgkin lymphoma (TCRdb year 2020). As for the study more broadly: Nivolumab dosing was 3 mg/kg intravenously every 2 weeks, continuing until either disease progression or unacceptable toxicity. The study used CyTOF and TCR beta sequencing to define a peripheral blood immune signature of response to PD-1 blockade in classical Hodgkin lymphoma.

Including cysteine and phenylalanine, the CDR3 has 15 amino acids. Only the CDR3 portion is preserved as DNA: 45 bases, with reading frame beginning at the first base. The CDR1 and CDR2 encoded by the germline V gene are MRHNA and SNTAGT. The junction shows trimming of 3 bases on V and 0 bases on J, plus 11 bases between the germline ends. According to the study, the label for this sample's time point signals: cycle 2 day 1 (C2D1) of nivolumab. Every trial patient had relapsed after autologous stem cell transplantation, and cohorts A, B and C differed in prior brentuximab vedotin exposure. A total of over 50 patients with relapsed/refractory classical Hodgkin lymphoma made up the trial cohort, and each patient's best overall response was complete response, partial response or progressive disease. Trial patients were treated with single-agent nivolumab in the multi-cohort phase II CheckMate 205 trial. An independent review committee assessed best overall response by applying the 2007 International Working Group response criteria. Trial PBMCs were collected immediately before nivolumab initiation (C1D1) and during therapy at cycle 2 day 1 and cycle 4 day 1. After peripheral blood was drawn into 8 mL Vacutainer Cell Preparation Tubes, PBMCs were isolated by centrifugation and then cryopreserved.

Genomic DNA was extracted with the Qiagen DNeasy kit from unsorted PBMCs and from negatively selected CD4+ and CD8+ fractions. Amplification of TCR beta CDR3 regions was done by immunoSEQ multiplex PCR with primers that anneal to V and J segments. A synthetic immune receptor repertoire was used to minimize amplification bias, and any remaining bias was removed computationally after sequencing. Regarding the original processing steps: Repertoire diversity was quantified as the Shannon entropy index using custom Python scripts. Unsorted, CD4+ and CD8+ repertoires were analyzed separately, except for combined analyses in which CD4+ and CD8+ sequences were merged in silico. A clone counted as expanded when the clone's frequency after treatment rose at least 2-fold relative to C1D1, and clones undetected at baseline were given a pseudocount of 0.5. Singleton clones were defined as clones with 0 or 1 copy at C1D1, and non-singleton clones were defined as clones with 2 or more copies. By matching protein sequences in sorted samples from the same patient, clones expanded in unsorted samples were annotated as CD4+, CD8+ or unknown. Wilcoxon tests on paired samples were used to test diversity changes from C1D1 to C4D1. As stored in TCRdb, this immuneACCESS dataset retains in-frame rearrangements with V and J assigned. A fraction of the clones does not appear; measured against another copy, unresolved V genes explain less than half of the discrepancy, and the remainder lacks a known reason. V, J and clone size are taken as reported in that table, and D and trimming were inferred from the DNA itself. The table for this sample lists tens of thousands of clones; 73% of them were counted only once. Together, the top ten hold over 13% of the sample.

What the study reported, not specific to this receptor: Only a single clinical trial cohort was studied, and what caused the repertoire differences, possibly disease activity or prior therapy, remained undefined. Lower diversity was seen in patients whose nivolumab began less than 1 year after ASCT, and these patients were left out of later analyses so that immune reconstitution would not confound the results. Trial patients with a complete response had baseline diversity similar to that of newly diagnosed patients, while partial responders and progressors had significantly lower diversity. Baseline TCR diversity was reported as lower in newly diagnosed patients than in healthy donors, and lower still in relapsed/refractory patients. By C4D1, a significant rise was seen in CD4+ TCR diversity but not in CD8+ TCR diversity (p=0.0027 vs p=0.16), and the rise was most apparent among complete responders (p=0.02).

The sequenced sample was peripheral blood mononuclear cells (PBMCs), obtained before the second cycle of nivolumab. The V gene is TRBV6-4 and the J gene is TRBJ1-1, with TRBD1 as a weak D call on 6 bases. The TCR was taken from a human donor with classical Hodgkin lymphoma. The CDR3 protein sequence reads: CASSETGGMNTEAFF. The nucleotides are TGTGCCAGCAGTGAAACGGGGGGCATGAACACTGAAGCTTTCTTT.